This TCR beta chain derives from a study of HIV-infected patients and healthy controls. About 480 ng RNA was reverse transcribed with alpha and beta constant-region primers. Separate chain-specific third strand synthesis with multiplexing indices produced the alpha and beta libraries. MiXCR, applied by TCRdb to the 5' RACE reads, yields one record per CDR3 protein. The data contain about 9,700 distinct CDR3 sequences, approximately 8% of them singletons. This clonotype has at least ten counts. No cell fractionation was done, so the repertoire covers all unsorted peripheral blood T cells. CDR1 and CDR2 (germline): SGHRS, YFSETQ. V lost 2 bases, J lost 4 bases, and 6 bases lay in between. The CDR3 sequence is 12 residues long.

The sequenced sample was blood. The chain combines TRBV5-1 with TRBJ2-5; D is unresolved. The receptor's source is an adult in good health. CDR3 in DNA: TGCGCCAGCAGCTTCGGAAGAGAGACCCAGTACTTC. Its protein product is CASSFGRETQYF.